This record looks at one T cell receptor beta chain sequence and its context. The antigen remains undetermined. Individual cDNA molecules carried attached unique molecular identifiers. TCRdb processed the 5' RACE reads anew with MiXCR; each CDR3 protein has one entry. The sample yields about 46,000 distinct CDR3 sequences, almost 5.5% seen once. The sample belongs to a study of early T cells in non-severe SARS-CoV-2 infection. About the research overall: Chains were unpaired, as sequencing was done on bulk RNA from unsorted whole blood.

Overall study findings and caveats: CD4 and private specificities were missed by VDJdb matching, which favored anti-spike CD8 responses.

The receptor was derived from an adult who was a healthcare worker with PCR-confirmed SARS-CoV-2 infection or an uninfected control (not recorded which). The material sequenced was whole blood, taken at baseline.

The CDR3 coding sequence is TGTGCCACCCTGACAGAACCCTACGAGCAGTACTTC. It codes for CATLTEPYEQYF. The chain recombines TRBV6-1 with TRBJ2-7; tentatively, D is TRBD1 (5 bases). CDR1 and CDR2 from the germline V gene are MNHNS and SASEGT. Deletions cut 10 bases from V and 2 bases from J, with 12 bases between. There are 12 residues in the CDR3.